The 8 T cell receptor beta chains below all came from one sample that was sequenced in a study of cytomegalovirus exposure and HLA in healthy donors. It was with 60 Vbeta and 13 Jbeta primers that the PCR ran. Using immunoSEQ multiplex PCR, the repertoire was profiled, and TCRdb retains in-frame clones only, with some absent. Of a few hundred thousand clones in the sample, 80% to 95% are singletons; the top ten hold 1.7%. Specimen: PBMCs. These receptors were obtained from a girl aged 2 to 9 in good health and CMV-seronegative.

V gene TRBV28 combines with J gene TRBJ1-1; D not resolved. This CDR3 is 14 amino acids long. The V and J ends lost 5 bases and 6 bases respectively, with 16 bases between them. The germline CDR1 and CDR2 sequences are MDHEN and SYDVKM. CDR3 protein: CASSVNEVGAEAFF. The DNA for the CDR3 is TGTGCCAGCAGTGTGAACGAGGTCGGGGCTGAAGCTTTCTTT.

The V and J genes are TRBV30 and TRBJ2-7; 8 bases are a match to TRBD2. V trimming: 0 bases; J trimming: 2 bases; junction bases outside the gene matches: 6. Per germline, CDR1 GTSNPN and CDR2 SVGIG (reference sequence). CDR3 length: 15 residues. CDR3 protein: CAWSVRLAGTYEQYF. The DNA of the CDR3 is TGTGCCTGGAGTGTTCGGCTAGCGGGCACCTACGAGCAGTACTTC.

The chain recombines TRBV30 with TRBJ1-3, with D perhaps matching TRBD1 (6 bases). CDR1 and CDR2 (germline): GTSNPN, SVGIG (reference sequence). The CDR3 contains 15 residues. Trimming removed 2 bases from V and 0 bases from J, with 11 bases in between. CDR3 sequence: CAWSTTQGSGNTIYF. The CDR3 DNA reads TGTGCCTGGAGTACTACACAGGGCTCTGGAAACACCATATATTTT.

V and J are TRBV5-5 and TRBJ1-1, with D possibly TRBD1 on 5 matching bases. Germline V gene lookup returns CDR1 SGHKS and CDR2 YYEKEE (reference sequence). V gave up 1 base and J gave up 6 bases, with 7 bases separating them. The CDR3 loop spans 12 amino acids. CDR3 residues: CASSLPGSEAFF. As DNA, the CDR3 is TGTGCCAGCAGCTTGCCAGGGTCTGAAGCTTTCTTT. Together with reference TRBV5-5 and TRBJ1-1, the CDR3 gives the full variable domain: DAGVTQSPTHLIKTRGQQVTLRCSPISGHKSVSWYQQVLGQGPQFIFQYYEKEERGRGNFPDRFSARQFPNYSSELNVNALLLGDSALYLCASSLPGSEAFFGQGTRLTVV.

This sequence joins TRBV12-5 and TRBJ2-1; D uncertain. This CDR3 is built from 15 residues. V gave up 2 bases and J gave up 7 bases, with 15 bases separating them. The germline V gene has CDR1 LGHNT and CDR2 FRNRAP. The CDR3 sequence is CASGLIAPPENEQFF. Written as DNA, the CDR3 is TGTGCTAGTGGTTTGATAGCTCCCCCGGAGAATGAGCAGTTCTTC.

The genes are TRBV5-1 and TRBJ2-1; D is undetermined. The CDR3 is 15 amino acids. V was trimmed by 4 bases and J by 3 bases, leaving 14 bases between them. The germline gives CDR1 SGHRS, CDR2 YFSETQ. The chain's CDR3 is CASSGDGSYYNEQFF. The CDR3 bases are TGCGCCAGCAGCGGAGACGGTAGCTACTACAATGAGCAGTTCTTC.

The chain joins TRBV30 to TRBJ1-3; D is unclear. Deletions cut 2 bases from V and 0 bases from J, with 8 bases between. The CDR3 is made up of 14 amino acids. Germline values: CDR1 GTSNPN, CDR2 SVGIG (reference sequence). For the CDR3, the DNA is TGTGCCTGGAGTTCCGACACCTCTGGAAACACCATATATTTT. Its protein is CAWSSDTSGNTIYF.

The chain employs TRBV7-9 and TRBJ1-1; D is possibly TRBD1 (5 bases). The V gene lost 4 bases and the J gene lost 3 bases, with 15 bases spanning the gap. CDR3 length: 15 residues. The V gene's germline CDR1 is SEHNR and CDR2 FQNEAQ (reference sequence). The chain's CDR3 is CASSSLPGGDTEAFF. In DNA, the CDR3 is TGTGCCAGCAGCTCCCTACCGGGGGGGGACACTGAAGCTTTCTTT.